These 10 T cell receptor beta chains were sequenced from one sample in a study of identical twins. TCRdb processed the 5' RACE reads anew with MiXCR; each CDR3 protein has one entry. The sample contains around 470,000 distinct CDR3 sequences, approximately 15% of which appear only once. These data also formed part of another study, on yellow fever vaccine responses in identical twins.

Source material: CD4+ T cells sorted from blood. These receptors came from a woman aged 18-30 years in good health.

This clonotype has more than one count but fewer than ten. The V and J genes are TRBV6-2 or TRBV6-3 and TRBJ2-4; the D is unclear. Germline V gene sequence: CDR1 MNHEY, CDR2 SVGEGT. Trimming cost V 2 bases and J 2 bases, with 19 bases left between them. The CDR3 is 18 amino acids. CDR3: CASSYLLAPGRPKNIQYF. The CDR3 DNA is TGTGCCAGCAGTTACCTCCTGGCCCCCGGCCGTCCCAAAAACATTCAGTACTTC.

This clonotype was found many times. The chain recombines TRBV4-2 with TRBJ2-7; 7 nucleotides align to TRBD2. CDR3 length: 17 amino acids. The germline V gene has CDR1 LGHNA and CDR2 YNFKEQ. Germline trimming cut 0 bases from V and 3 bases from J; bases unmatched to any gene: 11. The CDR3, as DNA: TGTGCCAGCAGCCAAGAACTCCGGGTTAGCGGGCTCTACGAGCAGTACTTC. Translated: CASSQELRVSGLYEQYF.

V gene TRBV19 combines with J gene TRBJ2-1; perhaps TRBD2 as D (6 bases). This CDR3 region has 16 residues. The V gene's germline CDR1 is LNHDA and CDR2 SQIVND (reference sequence). The V end lost 0 bases, the J end lost 4 bases, and 13 bases lay between the germline ends. CDR3 region: CASSIDTKRVYNEQFF. In DNA, the CDR3 is TGTGCCAGTAGTATAGATACTAAGCGGGTTTACAATGAGCAGTTCTTC.

This clonotype was picked up a small number of times. The genes are TRBV5-1 and TRBJ2-2; 7 bases are a match to TRBD1. CDR3 length equals 14 residues. After removal of 5 bases from V and 6 bases from J, the junction contained 7 bases not matched to a gene. CDR1 SGHRS and CDR2 YFSETQ come from the germline V gene. Here the CDR3 DNA reads TGCGCCAGCAGGACAGGGTTGGCTGCCGGGGAGCTGTTTTTT. Its translation is CASRTGLAAGELFF.

The chain joins TRBV18 to TRBJ2-5; 10 bases map to TRBD1. This CDR3 has 15 residues. Looked up from germline, CDR1 is KGHSH and CDR2 is LQKENI. The trim removed 4 bases at V and 5 bases at J, leaving 7 bases unmatched. The CDR3 protein is CASSHVTGGAETQYF. The CDR3 DNA reads as TGTGCCAGCTCACACGTGACAGGGGGCGCGGAGACCCAGTACTTC. The full variable domain, its missing parts supplied by reference TRBV18 and TRBJ2-5, is NAGVMQNPRHLVRRRGQEARLRCSPMKGHSHVYWYRQLPEEGLKFMVYLQKENIIDESGMPKERFSAEFPKEGPSILRIQQVVRGDSAAYFCASSHVTGGAETQYFGPGTRLLVL.

Only a few counts were recorded for this clonotype. This chain uses TRBV29-1 with TRBJ2-2; no reliable D call. CDR3 length: 11 amino acids. Per germline, CDR1 SQVTM and CDR2 ANQGSEA. V gave up 5 bases and J gave up 6 bases, with 7 bases separating them. The CDR3 spells CSVPPSGELFF. In DNA form, the CDR3 reads TGCAGCGTTCCCCCGTCCGGGGAGCTGTTTTTT.

The chain uses TRBV5-1 and TRBJ2-5; TRBD1 matches 8 bases. The CDR3 consists of 15 residues. Germline V gene data show CDR1 as SGHRS and CDR2 as YFSETQ. Losses at the gene ends were 1 base for V and 5 bases for J; bases not matched to a gene: 7. CDR3 sequence reads: CASSLRTGLGETQYF. For the CDR3, the DNA is TGCGCCAGCAGCTTGAGGACAGGGTTAGGGGAGACCCAGTACTTC.

This clonotype has at least ten counts. The chain recombines TRBV29-1 with TRBJ2-7, with D perhaps TRBD1 or TRBD2 (5 bases each). There are 13 residues in the CDR3. CDR1 is SQVTM and CDR2 is ANQGSEA in the germline V gene. Trimming removed 5 bases from V and 3 bases from J, with 14 bases in between. The DNA for the CDR3 is TGCAGCGTTCGCCGCCGGGGCTTCTACGAGCAGTACTTC. It yields the protein CSVRRRGFYEQYF.

This clonotype was counted only a few times. This chain uses TRBV28 with TRBJ1-2; D is unresolved. From germline, CDR1 is MDHEN and CDR2 SYDVKM. The CDR3 spans 15 residues. V lost 5 bases and J lost 2, with 15 bases in between. The CDR3 is CASSVWEGTNYGYTF. For the CDR3, the DNA is TGTGCCAGCAGTGTCTGGGAGGGCACCAACTATGGCTACACCTTC.

The V and J genes are TRBV12-3 or TRBV12-4 and TRBJ2-7, with 9 bases aligning to TRBD2. Unmatched junction bases numbered 6, after V lost 0 bases and J lost 0 bases. This CDR3 has 17 amino acids. CDR3 sequence reads: CASSLARLAESSYEQYF. The CDR3 DNA reads TGTGCCAGCAGTTTAGCCCGACTAGCGGAGAGCTCCTACGAGCAGTACTTC.